The T cell receptor beta chain described here comes from a study of cytomegalovirus exposure and HLA in healthy donors. Study-wide findings and caveats: Judged likely to be a sequencing artifact was a cluster of highly shared sequence variants. In a later analysis, an Asian-associated ancestry cluster reportedly showed fewer N-insertions than the roughly 650-donor mean. According to the study, approximately 150 TCR beta chains were cytomegalovirus-associated.

The PCR had 60 Vbeta and 13 Jbeta primers. In the study's own analysis: The authors later counted 75 million to 90 million unique TCR beta chains, approximately 10 million of them shared. Generated by immunoSEQ multiplex PCR, the TCRdb table keeps only in-frame clones and is missing some. V, J and clone size were drawn from that table, and D and trimming were deduced from the DNA. The sample has around 300,000 clones, around 90% seen once. Remarks on this clone: Its antigen is unidentified.

V shed 4 bases and J shed 2 bases, with 12 bases lying between them. Germline CDR1 is SGHDT and CDR2 is YYEEEE. The CDR3 consists of 14 residues. The TCR comes from a woman younger than 35 in good health and CMV-seronegative. This chain connects TRBV5-6 to TRBJ2-5; a possible D gene is TRBD2 (6 bases). Sequenced input: PBMCs. CDR3 nucleotide sequence: TGTGCCAGCAGCCTTGGGGGGATACAAGAGACCCAGTACTTC. This codes for CASSLGGIQETQYF.